The 23 T cell receptor beta chains below were found in one sample sequenced in a study of T cell changes during pregnancy in multiple sclerosis. Clones were sequenced by immunoSEQ multiplex PCR, and TCRdb holds only the in-frame ones, with some missing. This sample has 25,000 to 30,000 clones, with around nine tenths found just once. The specimen comprised CD4+ T cells from peripheral blood mononuclear cells, sampled in the first trimester of pregnancy. These receptors were obtained from a female donor in good health, enrolled as a control in a pregnancy study.

This chain joins TRBV11-3 and TRBJ2-1, with D tentatively TRBD2 (5 bases). Germline CDR1 and CDR2: SGHNT and YENEEA. This CDR3 comprises 13 residues. The V end was cut by 5 bases, the J end by 9 bases, with 14 bases between. The CDR3 reads CASSAVRSGEQFF. CDR3 DNA sequence: TGTGCCAGCAGCGCAGTACGCAGCGGTGAGCAGTTCTTC.

The chain recombines TRBV2 with TRBJ2-7; weak D call: TRBD2 (6 bases). The V gene's germline CDR1 is SNHLY and CDR2 FYNNEI. The CDR3 is 15 amino acids. Trimming removed 5 bases from V and 2 bases from J, with 16 bases in between. In DNA, the CDR3 is TGTGCCAGCAGTCCGATAGCGGTACCCACCTACGAGCAGTACTTC. It translates to CASSPIAVPTYEQYF.

The chain recombines TRBV6-1 with TRBJ2-7, with a weak D call TRBD2 (6 bases). The V gene's germline CDR1 is MNHNS and CDR2 SASEGT. Trimming stripped 7 bases from V and 6 bases from J, with 22 bases between. This CDR3 is 15 amino acids long. This chain's CDR3 is CASTDRGLGGGEQYF. CDR3 DNA: TGTGCCAGCACCGATCGGGGGTTAGGAGGAGGCGAGCAGTACTTC.

This sequence joins TRBV2 and TRBJ1-1, with 7 bases that match TRBD1. Trimming at V came to 6 bases and at J to 1 base, leaving 2 bases not matched to a gene. There are 13 residues in the CDR3. Germline CDR1 SNHLY, CDR2 FYNNEI. CDR3 coding DNA: TGTGCCAGCAGGGACAGGCAGAACACTGAAGCTTTCTTT. The encoded protein is CASRDRQNTEAFF.

The chain couples TRBV6-5 to TRBJ2-6; 7 bases are a match to TRBD1. Germline assignment: CDR1 MNHEY and CDR2 SVGAGI. V lost 6 bases, J lost 2 bases, and 4 bases stayed unmatched. This CDR3 spans 15 amino acids. In DNA form, the CDR3 reads TGTGCCAGCAGGTCAACAGGGGCTGGGGCCAACGTCCTGACTTTC. This encodes CASRSTGAGANVLTF.

The CDR3 DNA follows: TGTGCCAGCAGTCCAGGGGGCGGCTACACCTTC. This encodes CASSPGGGYTF. The chain joins TRBV14 to TRBJ1-2; 8 positions agree with TRBD1. The V gene's germline CDR1 is SGHDN and CDR2 FVKESK. The CDR3 length is 11 residues. The junction had 2 bases not matched to a gene; V was cut back by 6 bases and J by 8 bases.

V is TRBV10-3 and J is TRBJ2-2, with 12 bases matching TRBD1. Germline V gene lookup returns CDR1 ENHRY and CDR2 SYGVKD. V lost 6 bases, J lost 6 bases, and 2 bases stayed unmatched. This CDR3 has 14 residues. The CDR3 region has the DNA TGTGCCATCAGGGGACAGGGGGCTGCCGGGGAGCTGTTTTTT. It specifies CAIRGQGAAGELFF.

The chain recombines TRBV4-1 with TRBJ1-1, with unresolved D. Trimming removed 0 bases at V and 0 bases at J, with 8 bases between. The CDR3 loop spans 15 amino acids. Germline V gene data show CDR1 as MGHRA and CDR2 as YSYEKL. The CDR3, as DNA: TGCGCCAGCAGCCAAGAACAGCACATGAACACTGAAGCTTTCTTT. This gives the protein CASSQEQHMNTEAFF.

V and J are TRBV15 and TRBJ1-5, with D uncertain. Germline V gene sequence: CDR1 LNHNV, CDR2 YYDKDF (reference sequence). Between the trimmed V and J ends, which lost 1 base and 3 bases, there was a span of 13 bases. The CDR3 runs 16 residues. This CDR3 reads CATSRAREVFNQPQHF. The CDR3, as DNA: TGTGCCACCAGCAGAGCTAGAGAGGTGTTCAATCAGCCCCAGCATTTT.

The chain employs TRBV7-8 and TRBJ1-5; D is undetermined. V was shortened by 2 bases and J by 2 bases, with 10 bases between the two germline ends. The length of the CDR3 is 15 residues. Germline CDR1 is SGHVS and CDR2 is FQNEAQ. DNA of the CDR3: TGTGCCAGCAGCTTATCGAGGGCGGGCAATCAGCCCCAGCATTTT. Its protein is CASSLSRAGNQPQHF. The complete variable domain, with remaining parts taken from reference TRBV7-8 and TRBJ1-5, reads GAGVSQSPRYKVAKRGQDVALRCDPISGHVSLFWYQQALGQGPEFLTYFQNEAQLDKSGLPSDRFFAERPEGSVSTLKIQRTQQEDSAVYLCASSLSRAGNQPQHFGDGTRLSIL.

The chain uses TRBV5-1 and TRBJ1-1; possibly TRBD1 for D (6 bases). Germline assignment: CDR1 SGHRS and CDR2 YFSETQ. This CDR3 is built from 14 residues. The V gene lost 4 bases and the J gene lost 0 bases, with 10 bases spanning the gap. CDR3 protein: CASSTGTLNTEAFF. CDR3 in DNA: TGCGCCAGCAGCACAGGGACACTGAACACTGAAGCTTTCTTT.

The gene calls are TRBV5-7 and TRBJ1-1, with 11 nucleotides matching TRBD1. TRBV5-7 is identified as an open reading frame with a role that is uncertain. Trimming at V came to 5 bases and at J to 3 bases, leaving 9 bases not matched to a gene. The CDR3 consists of 16 residues. The CDR3 DNA sequence: TGTGCCAGCAGTCAGTTTGGACAGGGGGCGGACACTGAAGCTTTCTTT. It specifies CASSQFGQGADTEAFF.

On this clone: Other DNA sequences in the sample encode the same CDR3. The chain is built from TRBV9 and TRBJ2-5; 13 positions agree with TRBD2. Germline V CDR1 and CDR2: SGDLS, YYNGEE. The V and J ends lost 0 bases and 4 bases, in that order; junction bases with no gene match: 0. CDR3 size: 15 residues. The chain's CDR3 is CASSVGLAGGETQYF. CDR3 nucleotides: TGTGCCAGCAGCGTAGGACTAGCGGGGGGAGAGACCCAGTACTTC.

The V and J genes are TRBV7-6 and TRBJ2-3; D is perhaps TRBD2 (6 bases). Germline CDR1 and CDR2: SGHVS and FNYEAQ. The CDR3 totals 15 residues. The ends were cut back, 5 bases at V and 2 bases at J, with 14 bases in the middle. CDR3 in DNA: TGTGCCAGCAGCCCCCTGGCGGGGTACACAGATACGCAGTATTTT. Translation gives CASSPLAGYTDTQYF.

The chain combines TRBV6-1 with TRBJ2-7; 9 nucleotides agree with TRBD1. With 7 bases clipped from V and 3 bases from J, the junction kept 10 bases outside the gene matches. Germline V CDR1 and CDR2: MNHNS, SASEGT. The CDR3 runs 15 residues. Here the CDR3 DNA reads TGTGCCAGCACCCGAGATGGGGACAGGGTCTACGAGCAGTACTTC. Residues: CASTRDGDRVYEQYF.

The genes are TRBV7-8 and TRBJ2-7; the D is unclear. The CDR3 is 13 amino acids. Between the trimmed V and J ends, which lost 1 base and 5 bases, there was a span of 9 bases. Germline CDR1 is SGHVS and CDR2 is FQNEAQ. CDR3 DNA sequence: TGTGCCAGCAGCTTAGGCGGATTCGACGAGCAGTACTTC. It yields the protein CASSLGGFDEQYF.

J is TRBJ2-7 and V is TRBV11-2; the match to TRBD1 covers 7 bases. Germline V gene data show CDR1 as SGHAT and CDR2 as FQNNGV. There are 13 residues in the CDR3. V shed 5 bases, J shed 4 bases, and the junction held 5 bases outside the gene matches. The CDR3 protein is CASSPGTAYEQYF. The CDR3 DNA is TGTGCCAGCAGCCCAGGGACAGCTTACGAGCAGTACTTC.

The chain has TRBV11-1 and TRBJ2-7; 7 bases match TRBD2. Germline CDR1 SGHAT, CDR2 FQDESV (reference sequence). V dropped 3 bases and J dropped 2; count of bases not matched to a gene: 10. The CDR3 is made up of 16 amino acids. CDR3 protein: CASSLWGAGETYEQYF. CDR3 bases: TGTGCCAGCAGCTTGTGGGGTGCGGGAGAAACCTACGAGCAGTACTTC.

V is TRBV4-2 and J is TRBJ1-2; D is perhaps TRBD1 (6 bases). This CDR3 has 14 residues. Trimming stripped 1 base from V and 4 bases from J, with 10 bases between. Germline V gives CDR1 LGHNA, CDR2 YNFKEQ. The CDR3 loop reads CASSQAGTLYGYTF. CDR3 bases: TGTGCCAGCAGCCAAGCCGGGACACTCTATGGCTACACCTTC.

The chain uses TRBV28 and TRBJ1-5, with 7 bases matching TRBD1. V lost 10 bases to trimming and J lost 2 bases; unmatched junction nucleotides: 14. This CDR3 spans 16 amino acids. Germline V gene lookup returns CDR1 MDHEN and CDR2 SYDVKM. In DNA form, the CDR3 reads TGTGCCACCAACTCGGAACAGGGGATTCGCAATCAGCCCCAGCATTTT. It specifies CATNSEQGIRNQPQHF.

The chain combines TRBV5-8 with TRBJ2-1, with 9 nucleotides matching TRBD2. This CDR3 is built from 16 residues. V shed 2 bases, J shed 6 bases, and the junction held 9 bases outside the gene matches. Germline lookup yields CDR1 SGHTS and CDR2 YDEGEE. CDR3 protein: CASSLGGRDWFNEQFF. The CDR3 DNA reads as TGTGCCAGCAGCTTAGGCGGGAGGGATTGGTTCAATGAGCAGTTCTTC.

The chain recombines TRBV7-8 with TRBJ2-7, with a weak D call TRBD2 (7 bases). The CDR3 runs to 14 residues. Trimming shortened V by 5 bases and J by 7 bases, and 18 bases separated the two germline ends. The germline V gene has CDR1 SGHVS and CDR2 FQNEAQ. CDR3 nucleotides: TGTGCCAGCAGCCGAGGGGGGGAGGCTCGGGAGCAGTACTTC. As protein: CASSRGGEAREQYF. The full variable domain, its missing parts supplied by reference TRBV7-8 and TRBJ2-7, is GAGVSQSPRYKVAKRGQDVALRCDPISGHVSLFWYQQALGQGPEFLTYFQNEAQLDKSGLPSDRFFAERPEGSVSTLKIQRTQQEDSAVYLCASSRGGEAREQYFGPGTRLTVT.

This clone occurred once. One junction end disagrees with the germline gene, perhaps due to a read error. The V and J genes are TRBV19 and TRBJ2-7; 8 positions match TRBD1. CDR1 is LNHDA and CDR2 is SQIVND in the germline V gene (reference sequence). CDR3 length: 11 amino acids. The CDR3 bases are TGTGCCAGTTCATACCGGGACAGGCTGGCTTTT. This gives the protein CASSYRDRLAF.